This T cell receptor beta chain was sequenced for a study of early stage breast cancer tumors. Regarding the study as a whole: Enriched TCRB sequences shared across patients were mostly commonly generated sequences.

Sequencing used immunoSEQ multiplex PCR; TCRdb keeps in-frame clones, though not all of them. Of 70,000 or so clones in the sample, around 80% were seen once. As to this clone: The antigen is undetermined.

Material for sequencing was blood. The receptor was derived from a person aged 35-50 years with breast cancer.

The CDR3 loop reads CASSFGQGRGTDTQYF. In nucleotides, the CDR3 is TGTGCCAGCAGCTTCGGACAGGGGAGGGGTACAGATACGCAGTATTTT. This rearrangement joins TRBV11-3 to TRBJ2-3, with TRBD1 identical over 9 bases. The CDR3 consists of 16 residues. Germline CDR1 and CDR2: SGHNT and YENEEA. Trimming cost V 3 bases and J 3 bases; bases outside gene matches: 7.